There are a few counts of the clone carrying this TCR beta chain. This entry belongs to a study of yellow fever vaccine responses in identical twins. TCRdb passed the RT-PCR reads through MiXCR, listing each CDR3 protein once. The table has under 20,000 distinct CDR3 sequences, roughly three quarters seen once. Germline V gives CDR1 MGHRA, CDR2 YSYEKL. This CDR3 spans 14 amino acids. Trimming took 1 base from V and 4 from J; bases not matched to a gene: 3. Here the sequenced sample was T cells from blood (PBMCs), unsorted or a sorted subset (not recorded which), taken before or after yellow fever vaccination (not recorded which). J is TRBJ2-5 and V is TRBV4-1; 7 bases align to TRBD1. The sequence was collected from a woman younger than 35 who received the yellow fever vaccine. The CDR3 sequence is CASSQVYRGETQYF. The CDR3 coding sequence is TGCGCCAGCAGCCAAGTTTACAGGGGAGAGACCCAGTACTTC.